These 14 T cell receptor beta chains were sequenced from one sample in a study of CD8+CD57+ T cells in acquired aplastic anemia. According to the study, genomic DNA was the template for TCR beta VDJ and CDR3 profiling. In TCRdb, the reads were re-called with MiXCR into one record per CDR3 protein. The sample lists about 150,000 distinct CDR3 sequences; around half were seen once. Before being chosen for sequencing, patients had shown CD8+CD57+ cell expansion by flow cytometry. The material sequenced was sorted CD4+, CD8+, or CD8+CD57+ T cells (not recorded which) from PBMCs. These receptors were obtained from a human donor with aplastic anemia.

In the case of this clonotype: At one of its ends the junction is not consistent with the germline gene, which may arise from a read error. The J gene is TRBJ1-2, the V gene TRBV7-9; D may be TRBD1 (5 bases). Per germline, CDR1 SEHNR and CDR2 FQNEAQ (reference sequence). CDR3 length equals 13 residues. CDR3: CASSPEGRYGYTF. The DNA of the CDR3 is TGTGCTAGCAGCCCGGAGGGACGCTATGGCTACACCTTC.

V gene TRBV20-1 combines with J gene TRBJ1-2; 7 nucleotides match TRBD1. The germline V gene encodes CDR1 DFQATT and CDR2 SNEGSKA (reference sequence). V trimming: 3 bases; J trimming: 3 bases; junction bases outside the gene matches: 1. The CDR3 length is 12 residues. The CDR3 DNA follows: TGCAGTGCTAGGGACAGGTACTATGGCTACACCTTC. This codes for CSARDRYYGYTF.

This clonotype has a count of ten or more. The chain combines TRBV6-1 with TRBJ2-5; D gene ambiguous. Germline CDR1 reads MNHNS; CDR2 reads SASEGT. This CDR3 region has 13 residues. Trimming took 4 bases from V and 5 from J, leaving 11 bases between them. For the CDR3, the DNA is TGTGCCAGCAGTGGTAGGGTGGGTGAGACCCAGTACTTC. This sequence encodes CASSGRVGETQYF.

This chain connects TRBV24-1 to TRBJ2-3; D uncertain. This CDR3 region has 15 residues. Trimming removed 0 bases from V and 0 bases from J, with 6 bases in between. Germline CDR1 and CDR2: KGHDR and SFDVKD. This chain's CDR3 is CATSDLTVSTDTQYF. CDR3 coding DNA: TGTGCCACCAGTGATTTGACCGTTAGCACAGATACGCAGTATTTT.

Comments on this clonotype: This may be a read error, as it is one base from a much larger clone. The chain couples TRBV25-1 to TRBJ1-1; D possibly corresponds to TRBD1 (5 bases). Germline CDR1 reads MGHDK; CDR2 reads SYGVNS. The CDR3 length is 16 residues. Trimming removed 0 bases at V and 5 bases at J, with 16 bases between. The CDR3 sequence is CASSEYRGTSGTEAFF. Written as DNA, the CDR3 is TGTGCCAGCAGTGAATATCGGGGGACGTCTGGGACTGAAGCTTTCTTT.

This chain uses TRBV29-1 with TRBJ1-2; a weak D match, TRBD1 (5 bases). The V end was cut by 7 bases, the J end by 6 bases, with 18 bases between. CDR1 and CDR2 from the germline V gene are SQVTM and ANQGSEA. The CDR3 is made up of 13 amino acids. CDR3 sequence: CSAGGVTRDGYTF. The CDR3 coding sequence is TGCAGCGCTGGGGGGGTGACACGGGATGGCTACACCTTC.

The sample holds many counts of this clonotype. The genes are TRBV7-3 and TRBJ2-7; D might be TRBD1 (6 bases). The ends were cut back, 6 bases at V and 2 bases at J, with 23 bases in the middle. Germline V gene sequence: CDR1 SGHTA, CDR2 FQGTGA. The CDR3 runs 17 residues. CDR3 DNA sequence: TGTGCCAGCAGTCCCACTCCGGGACACCATCTTCCCTACGAGCAGTACTTC. It yields the protein CASSPTPGHHLPYEQYF.

This sequence joins TRBV15 and TRBJ2-1; D unclear. This CDR3 comprises 16 residues. V lost 1 base and J 4 bases, leaving 14 bases between the germline ends. CDR1 is LNHNV and CDR2 is YYDKDF in the germline V gene (reference sequence). CDR3 sequence: CATSRGSLSAYNEQFF. The CDR3 DNA reads as TGTGCCACCAGCAGAGGGTCTCTATCGGCATACAATGAGCAGTTCTTC.

This chain joins TRBV20-1 and TRBJ2-7, with 10 nucleotides matching TRBD2. The junction had 8 bases not matched to a gene; V was cut back by 4 bases and J by 5 bases. CDR3 length: 14 residues. Germline V gene lookup returns CDR1 DFQATT and CDR2 SNEGSKA (reference sequence). This CDR3 reads CSATPLAGLHEQYF. As DNA, the CDR3 is TGCAGTGCTACTCCACTAGCGGGGTTGCACGAGCAGTACTTC.

This clonotype was picked up many times. The chain joins TRBV11-1 to TRBJ2-3; TRBD2 matches at 8 bases. Germline CDR1 is SGHAT and CDR2 is FQDESV (reference sequence). CDR3 length equals 16 residues. J was trimmed by 5 bases and V by 1 base; bases with no gene match: 8. The CDR3 sequence is CASSLGGRGVQDTQYF. The CDR3 nucleotides are TGTGCCAGCAGCTTAGGTGGGCGGGGGGTTCAAGATACGCAGTATTTT.

This clonotype was detected only a few times. The chain combines TRBV20-1 with TRBJ2-5; the match to TRBD2 covers 9 bases. Germline V lookup: CDR1 DFQATT, CDR2 SNEGSKA (reference sequence). CDR3 length equals 12 residues. The V segment lost 7 bases and the J segment 1 base; nucleotides outside the gene matches: 1. The CDR3: CSVRGGQETQYF. CDR3 bases: TGCAGTGTGCGGGGGGGCCAAGAGACCCAGTACTTC.

As for this clonotype: This may arise from a read error, as a much more abundant clone is one base away. The conserved phenylalanine or tryptophan normally closing the CDR3 is absent here, so this likely arose from a read error. CDR3 in amino acids: CSASPQGLHGYTL. CDR3 in DNA: TGCAGTGCTAGCCCCCAGGGGCTTCATGGCTACACCCTC. This chain links TRBV20-1 with TRBJ1-2, with D tentatively TRBD1 (6 bases). V dropped 3 bases and J dropped 6 bases, with 14 bases sitting between them. CDR1 is DFQATT, CDR2 SNEGSKA, per germline (reference sequence). This CDR3 is built from 13 residues.

Concerning this clonotype: A much larger clonotype is one base distant, so this may be a read error. CDR3: CASTRTSGGGSSNNEQFF. CDR3 bases: TGTGCCAGTACTCGGACTAGCGGGGGGGGGAGCTCCAACAATGAGCAGTTCTTC. The chain employs TRBV19 and TRBJ2-1; TRBD2 agrees at 15 bases. The CDR3 extends over 18 amino acids. In germline, CDR1 is LNHDA, CDR2 SQIVND (reference sequence).

V gene TRBV7-2 combines with J gene TRBJ2-5, with 11 nucleotides matching TRBD1. CDR3 length: 14 amino acids. Germline V gene lookup returns CDR1 SGHTA and CDR2 FQGNSA. Unmatched junction bases numbered 3, after V lost 4 bases and J lost 5 bases. The CDR3 loop reads CASSWRTGGETQYF. DNA of the CDR3: TGTGCCAGCAGCTGGAGGACAGGGGGCGAGACCCAGTACTTC.